These 32 T cell receptor beta chains share one sample of origin, sequenced in a study of a mutant IDH1 vaccine in newly diagnosed glioma. Time point here: week 5, during vaccination. Vaccinated patients received 300 ug of mutant IDH1 20-mer peptide per dose, with topical imiquimod. This table comes from immunoSEQ multiplex PCR, and its TCRdb copy is limited to in-frame clones, with some not included. The profile covers tens of thousands of clones, with around 82% appearing a single time and roughly 3.3% taken by the ten largest. Antigens of these TCRs are unknown. Sequencing used PBMCs, obtained from a glioma patient whose treatment included an IDH1 peptide vaccine. These TCRs come from a woman between 18 and 29 years old with glioma. Some clones in this sample may be carry-over from other donors' samples.

The chain couples TRBV29-1 to TRBJ2-7; 10 nucleotides line up with TRBD1. CDR1 is SQVTM and CDR2 is ANQGSEA in the germline V gene. V lost 6 bases and J lost 2; bases outside the gene matches: 13. The CDR3 totals 16 residues. CDR3 DNA sequence: TGCAGCGTGCAGACAGGGGGCCTGAACTTCGCCTACGAGCAGTACTTC. As protein: CSVQTGGLNFAYEQYF.

In its sample, this clone was seen once. The chain carries TRBV4-3 and TRBJ1-6, with a tentative D call TRBD1 (5 bases). The germline gives CDR1 LGHNA, CDR2 YSLEER. The CDR3 has 17 amino acids. V was pared by 1 base and J by 4 bases, with 14 bases between. The chain's CDR3 is CASSQGRAAGYNSPLHF. As DNA, the CDR3 is TGCGCCAGCAGCCAAGGCAGAGCCGCAGGGTATAATTCACCCCTCCACTTT.

The chain uses TRBV2 and TRBJ1-6; D might be TRBD1 (5 bases). This CDR3 has 14 amino acids. Between the trimmed V and J ends, which lost 6 bases and 7 bases, there was a span of 13 bases. Per germline, CDR1 SNHLY and CDR2 FYNNEI. The CDR3 nucleotides are TGTGCCAGCAGGGCAGACAGTCAAAATTCACCCCTCCACTTT. This translates into CASRADSQNSPLHF.

The J gene is TRBJ2-2, the V gene TRBV10-3; TRBD2 matches at 13 bases. The CDR3 is 18 amino acids. The V gene end was trimmed by 6 bases and the J gene end by 0 bases; junction bases not matched to a gene: 7. Germline V CDR1 and CDR2: ENHRY, SYGVKD. The CDR3 sequence: CAIRPGLAGSANTGELFF. For the CDR3, the DNA is TGTGCCATCAGACCGGGACTAGCGGGGAGCGCGAACACCGGGGAGCTGTTTTTT.

The genes are TRBV7-9 and TRBJ2-7; 7 nucleotides match TRBD1. The germline V gene has CDR1 SEHNR and CDR2 FQNEAQ (reference sequence). This CDR3 region has 16 residues. Trimming at V came to 3 bases and at J to 0 bases, leaving 8 bases not matched to a gene. The CDR3 DNA reads as TGTGCCAGCAGCTTCCCCTCCCGGGACAGCTCCTACGAGCAGTACTTC. Amino acids: CASSFPSRDSSYEQYF.

This clone was detected once. The chain recombines TRBV9 with TRBJ1-2; D might be TRBD1 (5 bases). The V gene lost 0 bases and the J gene lost 3 bases, with 15 bases spanning the gap. CDR3 length equals 16 residues. Germline CDR1 is SGDLS and CDR2 is YYNGEE. CDR3 nucleotide sequence: TGTGCCAGCAGCGTAGGGCGGGAGGGGTGGGACTATGGCTACACCTTC. This gives the protein CASSVGREGWDYGYTF.

The chain employs TRBV29-1 and TRBJ2-7, with TRBD1 as a possible D gene (6 bases). V lost 6 bases and J 0 bases, leaving 12 bases between the germline ends. The V gene's germline CDR1 is SQVTM and CDR2 ANQGSEA. The CDR3 covers 13 residues. As DNA, the CDR3 is TGCAGCGTAGCTCGACAGGACTCCTACGAGCAGTACTTC. This encodes CSVARQDSYEQYF.

The chain links TRBV5-8 to TRBJ1-1; possible D gene TRBD1, 6 bases. The germline V and J ends were trimmed by 4 bases and 0 bases, with 13 bases remaining between them. The CDR3 has 15 amino acids. Germline V gene lookup returns CDR1 SGHTS and CDR2 YDEGEE. CDR3 sequence: CASSPRGRVNTEAFF. The CDR3, as DNA: TGTGCCAGCAGCCCCAGGGGCAGGGTGAACACTGAAGCTTTCTTT. Looking up the rest from reference TRBV5-8 and TRBJ1-1 gives the full variable domain: EAGVTQSPTHLIKTRGQQATLRCSPISGHTSVYWYQQALGLGLQFLLWYDEGEERNRGNFPPRFSGRQFPNYSSELNVNALELEDSALYLCASSPRGRVNTEAFFGQGTRLTVV.

This clone appeared once. This chain connects TRBV27 to TRBJ2-7; possibly TRBD1 for D (5 bases). V lost 7 bases and J lost 5, with 18 bases in between. The CDR3 spans 14 residues. Per germline, CDR1 MNHEY and CDR2 SMNVEV (reference sequence). CDR3 sequence reads: CASTLGAGKNEQYF. The CDR3 region has the DNA TGTGCCAGCACCTTAGGGGCAGGAAAGAACGAGCAGTACTTC.

This chain links TRBV5-6 with TRBJ2-7; a possible D gene is TRBD1 (6 bases). The V end lost 6 bases, the J end lost 4 bases, and 20 bases lay between the germline ends. The CDR3 covers 15 residues. CDR1 and CDR2 (germline): SGHDT, YYEEEE. The CDR3 protein is CASKGQMMVEYEQYF. DNA for the CDR3: TGTGCCAGCAAAGGACAGATGATGGTTGAGTACGAGCAGTACTTC.

The chain couples TRBV10-2 to TRBJ2-3; D could derive from TRBD1 or TRBD2 (5 bases each). CDR1 WSHSY and CDR2 SAAADI come from the germline V gene. The germline V and J ends were trimmed by 4 bases and 6 bases, with 20 bases remaining between them. The CDR3 loop spans 16 amino acids. CDR3 coding DNA: TGCGCCAGCAGTGCGCCGGAGCGGACAAAGAAGGATACGCAGTATTTT. As protein: CASSAPERTKKDTQYF.

The chain links TRBV2 to TRBJ2-3; maybe TRBD1 (6 bases). V was pared by 6 bases and J by 0 bases, with 13 bases between. Germline CDR1 reads SNHLY; CDR2 reads FYNNEI. The CDR3 contains 15 residues. The CDR3 here is CASRVRGISTDTQYF. As DNA, the CDR3 is TGTGCCAGCAGAGTCAGGGGAATTAGCACAGATACGCAGTATTTT.

This rearrangement joins TRBV6-5 to TRBJ1-4, with 8 nucleotides matching TRBD1. The CDR3 is 15 residues long. Germline V CDR1 and CDR2: MNHEY, SVGAGI. V lost 4 bases to trimming and J lost 4 bases; unmatched junction nucleotides: 5. The CDR3 region is CASSSQGDFNEKLFF. CDR3 coding DNA: TGTGCCAGCAGTTCACAGGGGGATTTTAATGAAAAACTGTTTTTT.

The chain links TRBV7-2 to TRBJ1-5, with D unclear. Looked up from germline, CDR1 is SGHTA and CDR2 is FQGNSA. The CDR3 has 14 residues. Between the trimmed V and J ends, which lost 1 base and 2 bases, there was a span of 6 bases. This chain's CDR3 is CASSLVGGNQPQHF. DNA of the CDR3: TGTGCCAGCAGCTTAGTAGGTGGCAATCAGCCCCAGCATTTT.

About this clone itself: The junction does not match germline at one end; this may be a read error. The chain uses TRBV7-2 and TRBJ1-3; D not resolved. The CDR3 loop spans 13 amino acids. The germline V gene encodes CDR1 SGHTA and CDR2 FQGNSA. As DNA, the CDR3 is TGCGCCAGCAGCTTAAGGGAAGACTACACCATATATTTT. Translating gives CASSLREDYTIYF.

The chain combines TRBV2 with TRBJ2-6, with D perhaps matching TRBD2 (6 bases). Germline assignment: CDR1 SNHLY and CDR2 FYNNEI. Between the trimmed V and J ends, which lost 6 bases and 0 bases, there was a span of 27 bases. The length of the CDR3 is 21 residues. The CDR3 DNA is TGTGCCAGCAGCGTACAGCGCTCGGGGGATCCGCCCCTCTCTGGGGCCAACGTCCTGACTTTC. Protein sequence: CASSVQRSGDPPLSGANVLTF.

The sample holds a few counts of this clone. This rearrangement joins TRBV30 to TRBJ2-2; D gene ambiguous. CDR3 size: 12 residues. CDR1 and CDR2 (germline): GTSNPN, SVGIG (reference sequence). V was shortened by 4 bases and J by 5 bases, with 8 bases between the two germline ends. The DNA of the CDR3 is TGTGCCTGGACGCTCGGGACCGGGGAGCTGTTTTTT. Translation gives CAWTLGTGELFF. Full variable domain (rest looked up from reference TRBV30 and TRBJ2-2): SQTIHQWPATLVQPVGSPLSLECTVEGTSNPNLYWYRQAAGRGLQLLFYSVGIGQISSEVPQNLSASRPQDRQFILSSKKLLLSDSGFYLCAWTLGTGELFFGEGSRLTVL.

The chain is built from TRBV6-5 and TRBJ1-2; D is ambiguous. The CDR3 spans 12 residues. CDR1 is MNHEY, CDR2 SVGAGI, per germline. Trimming stripped 7 bases from V and 8 bases from J, with 14 bases between. The CDR3 DNA sequence: TGTGCCAGCACCAGCCTCCTCGCAGGCTACACCTTC. Amino acid sequence: CASTSLLAGYTF.

This chain connects TRBV6-1 to TRBJ2-7, with D perhaps TRBD1 (7 bases). Trimming took 2 bases from V and 2 from J, leaving 22 bases between them. Germline V gene sequence: CDR1 MNHNS, CDR2 SASEGT. This CDR3 comprises 18 residues. This CDR3 reads CASSEQEGDSNTAYEQYF. As DNA, the CDR3 is TGTGCCAGCAGTGAACAGGAGGGGGACAGTAATACAGCCTACGAGCAGTACTTC.

The CDR3 DNA reads TGTGCCAGCAGCGGTACAGGGGCCCGCTATGGCTACACCTTC. Its protein product is CASSGTGARYGYTF. The chain recombines TRBV7-8 with TRBJ1-2; 7 bases line up with TRBD1. The CDR3 totals 14 residues. J was trimmed by 4 bases and V by 5 bases; bases with no gene match: 7. Germline loops: CDR1 SGHVS, CDR2 FQNEAQ.

The gene calls are TRBV5-4 and TRBJ2-5, with D hard to call. Trimming shortened V by 4 bases and J by 2 bases, and 12 bases separated the two germline ends. This CDR3 has 14 residues. Germline V CDR1 and CDR2: SGHNT, YYREEE (reference sequence). CDR3 coding DNA: TGTGCCAGCAGCCCTGGAGACCGGCAAGAGACCCAGTACTTC. It translates to CASSPGDRQETQYF.

This clone was detected only once. J is TRBJ2-7 and V is TRBV4-3; possibly TRBD2 for D (6 bases). Germline V gene lookup returns CDR1 LGHNA and CDR2 YSLEER. CDR3 length: 15 residues. V was shortened by 0 bases and J by 3 bases, with 12 bases between the two germline ends. In nucleotides, the CDR3 is TGCGCCAGCAGCCAAGATTGGGGCGGGAACTACGAGCAGTACTTC. Its translation: CASSQDWGGNYEQYF.

The rearrangement links TRBV6-5 to TRBJ1-6; D gene ambiguous. CDR1 is MNHEY, CDR2 SVGAGI, per germline. The V end was cut by 0 bases, the J end by 13 bases, with 13 bases between. The CDR3 totals 14 residues. CDR3 sequence reads: CASSYSRPLRPLHF. CDR3 in DNA: TGTGCCAGCAGTTACTCGCGGCCACTTCGTCCCCTCCACTTT.

The rearrangement links TRBV7-8 to TRBJ2-7; 7 bases are a match to TRBD2. V was clipped by 7 bases and J by 0 bases; unmatched bases: 9. The CDR3 runs to 15 residues. Germline values: CDR1 SGHVS, CDR2 FQNEAQ. As DNA, the CDR3 is TGTGCCAGCACCATGACTAGCCCCAGCTCCTACGAGCAGTACTTC. This codes for CASTMTSPSSYEQYF.

In its sample, this clone was seen a few times. V gene TRBV19 combines with J gene TRBJ1-3; D gene uncertain. Germline V gene lookup returns CDR1 LNHDA and CDR2 SQIVND (reference sequence). V was trimmed by 4 bases and J by 0 bases, leaving 7 bases between them. CDR3 length: 14 residues. CDR3 nucleotide sequence: TGTGCCAGTAGTAGAGGAGGCTCTGGAAACACCATATATTTT. Residues: CASSRGGSGNTIYF.

The V call is TRBV5-5, the J call TRBJ2-7; no definite D call. V was clipped by 0 bases and J by 2 bases, with 9 bases between them. The CDR3 has 14 residues. CDR1 is SGHKS, CDR2 YYEKEE, per germline (reference sequence). The CDR3: CASSLEANPYEQYF. The CDR3 DNA is TGTGCCAGCAGCTTGGAGGCTAACCCCTACGAGCAGTACTTC.

This chain joins TRBV20-1 and TRBJ2-4, with TRBD1 as a possible D gene (6 bases). The germline V gene encodes CDR1 DFQATT and CDR2 SNEGSKA (reference sequence). Trimming took off 8 bases at V and 2 bases at J, with 7 bases between the two ends. The CDR3 is 11 amino acids. In DNA form, the CDR3 reads TGCAGTCAGGGGTCCAAAAACATTCAGTACTTC. This translates into CSQGSKNIQYF.

This clone came up once. The rearrangement links TRBV4-2 to TRBJ2-2, with D hard to call. The CDR3 runs 17 residues. The V gene's germline CDR1 is LGHNA and CDR2 YNFKEQ. The V end was cut by 3 bases, the J end by 3 bases, with 17 bases between. The CDR3 reads CASSQTGPQLHTGELFF. In DNA, the CDR3 is TGTGCCAGCAGCCAGACCGGGCCCCAGCTGCACACCGGGGAGCTGTTTTTT.

The chain is built from TRBV9 and TRBJ1-3, with a possible D match to TRBD1 (5 bases). Looked up from germline, CDR1 is SGDLS and CDR2 is YYNGEE. This CDR3 is 15 amino acids long. Trimming pared 3 bases from V and 0 bases from J, leaving 10 bases between. The CDR3 loop reads CASSAQGFSGNTIYF. The CDR3 coding sequence is TGTGCCAGCAGCGCGCAGGGCTTCTCTGGAAACACCATATATTTT.

The rearrangement joins TRBV10-3 to TRBJ1-1; the D is unclear. The CDR3 has 13 residues. Germline V lookup: CDR1 ENHRY, CDR2 SYGVKD. Trimming pared 2 bases from V and 0 bases from J, leaving 4 bases between. Here the CDR3 DNA reads TGTGCCATCAGTGAGGGCATGAACACTGAAGCTTTCTTT. It specifies CAISEGMNTEAFF.

This clone came up once. In DNA form, the CDR3 reads TGTGCCAGCAGCCCCCAGCCCTCCAGCTCCTACAATGAGCAGTTCTTC. It is translated as CASSPQPSSSYNEQFF. This chain connects TRBV7-2 to TRBJ2-1; unclear D gene. From germline, CDR1 is SGHTA and CDR2 FQGNSA. V lost 5 bases and J 0 bases, leaving 14 bases between the germline ends. The CDR3 runs 16 residues.

This chain connects TRBV5-6 to TRBJ1-1; the D gene is possibly TRBD1 (5 bases). Germline CDR1 and CDR2: SGHDT and YYEEEE. The CDR3 runs 14 residues. With 3 bases removed from V and 6 bases from J, the gap between germline ends came to 15 bases. CDR3 nucleotide sequence: TGTGCCAGCAGCTCCGGGGGAGGGTCGGCTGAAGCTTTCTTT. It yields the protein CASSSGGGSAEAFF.